Listed here is a single T cell receptor (beta chain). The data are from a study of T cell responses to AZD1222 COVID-19 vaccine. Between the trimmed V and J ends, which lost 10 bases and 5 bases, there was a span of 15 bases. The CDR3 runs 12 residues. The germline V gene has CDR1 WNHNN and CDR2 SYGVQD (reference sequence). Assay used: immunoSEQ multiplex PCR; TCRdb lists only in-frame clones, some missing. The repertoire has tens of thousands of clones, approximately 90% of them found once; the top ten carry 15% to 20%. The chain employs TRBV10-1 and TRBJ2-7; tentative D call: TRBD1 (6 bases). The sequence came from an adult in good health. The input for sequencing was peripheral blood, taken on day 0 of AZD1222 vaccination. CDR3 region: CAKKDRFNEQYF. DNA for the CDR3: TGCGCCAAGAAAGACAGGTTCAACGAGCAGTACTTC.